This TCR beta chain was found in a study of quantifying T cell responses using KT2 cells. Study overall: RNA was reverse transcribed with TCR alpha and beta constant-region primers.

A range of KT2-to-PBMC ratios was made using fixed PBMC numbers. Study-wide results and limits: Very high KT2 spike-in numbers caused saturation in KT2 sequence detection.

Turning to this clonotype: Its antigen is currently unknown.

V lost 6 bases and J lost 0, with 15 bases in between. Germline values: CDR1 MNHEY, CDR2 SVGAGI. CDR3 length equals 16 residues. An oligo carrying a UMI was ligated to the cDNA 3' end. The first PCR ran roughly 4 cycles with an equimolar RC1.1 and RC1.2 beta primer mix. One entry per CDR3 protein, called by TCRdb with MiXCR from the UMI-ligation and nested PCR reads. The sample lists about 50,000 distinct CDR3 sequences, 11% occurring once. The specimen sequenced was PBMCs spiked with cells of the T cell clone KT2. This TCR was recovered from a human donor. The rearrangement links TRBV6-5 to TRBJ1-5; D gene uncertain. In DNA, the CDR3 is TGTGCCAGCAGACTGGACGGATCAAATAGCAATCAGCCCCAGCATTTT. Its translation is CASRLDGSNSNQPQHF.